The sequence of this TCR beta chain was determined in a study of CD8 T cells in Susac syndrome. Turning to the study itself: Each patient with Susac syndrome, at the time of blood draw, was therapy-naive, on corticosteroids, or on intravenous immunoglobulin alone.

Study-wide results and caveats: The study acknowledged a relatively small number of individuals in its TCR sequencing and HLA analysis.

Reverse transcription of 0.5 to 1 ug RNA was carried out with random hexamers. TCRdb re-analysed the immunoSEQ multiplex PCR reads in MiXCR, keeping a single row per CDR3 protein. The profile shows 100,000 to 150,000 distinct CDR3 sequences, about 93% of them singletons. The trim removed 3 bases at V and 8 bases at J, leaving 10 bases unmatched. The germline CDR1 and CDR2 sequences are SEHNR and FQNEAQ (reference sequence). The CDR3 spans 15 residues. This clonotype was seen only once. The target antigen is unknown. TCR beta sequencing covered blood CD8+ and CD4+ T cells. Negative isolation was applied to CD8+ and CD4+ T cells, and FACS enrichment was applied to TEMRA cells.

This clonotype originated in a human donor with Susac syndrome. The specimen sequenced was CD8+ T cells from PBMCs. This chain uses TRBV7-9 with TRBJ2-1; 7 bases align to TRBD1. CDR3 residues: CASSLALGQRDEQFF. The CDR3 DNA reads TGTGCCAGCAGCTTGGCCCTGGGACAGCGCGATGAGCAGTTCTTC.